These T cell receptor beta chains were read from a single sample in a study of tumor and adjacent non-tumor tissue in lung cancer. TCRdb used MiXCR to reprocess the multiplex PCR reads, holding one entry per CDR3 protein. The sample has 120,000 or so distinct CDR3 sequences, roughly 64% seen once. The specimen was lung tumor tissue. Every receptor here comes from a man aged 25 to 40 with non-small cell lung cancer. The CDR3 runs from the conserved cysteine through the conserved F or W. D genes are given only for firm matches. Expanded clones get a size class; other rows say once, few or many, or leave the size out.

D	length	V	J	size	DNA	CDR3
-	17	TRBV6-5	TRBJ1-6	-	TGTGTCACCAGTACTACAGGGAGTGGCTCCTATAATTCACCCCTCCACTTT	CVTSTTGSGSYNSPLHF
-	13	TRBV11-2	TRBJ2-1	-	TGTGCCAGCAGCTCGGTTCCCCGGAATGAGCAGTTCTTC	CASSSVPRNEQFF
TRBD1	15	TRBV20-1	TRBJ1-5	-	TGCAGTGTTAGGGGGGGGACAGGTCAAGGGCAGACCCAGCATTTT	CSVRGGTGQGQTQHF
-	13	TRBV6-5	TRBJ1-2	-	TGTGCCAGCAGACCTACCGGGTCAGGTGACTACACCTTC	CASRPTGSGDYTF
TRBD1	13	TRBV29-1	TRBJ2-2	many	TGCAGCGTCGCCGCGACAGGGTCCGGGGAGCTGTTTTTT	CSVAATGSGELFF
TRBD2	15	TRBV6-4	TRBJ2-1	-	TGTGCCACCAGTGACCTAGCGGGGGCCTACAATGAGCAGTTCTTC	CATSDLAGAYNEQFF
TRBD2	15	TRBV6-2/TRBV6-3	TRBJ2-2	many	TGTGCCAGCAGTGACAGCGGGGGAGCCTACGGGGAGCTGTTTTTT	CASSDSGGAYGELFF
-	13	TRBV12-3/TRBV12-4	TRBJ2-1	-	TGTGCCAGCAGCCGACAGGACTACAACGAGCAGTTCTTC	CASSRQDYNEQFF
-	14	TRBV24-1	TRBJ2-7	-	TGTGCCACCAGTCGGCGGAACAGGGCCTACAAGCAGTACTTC	CATSRRNRAYKQYF
-	12	TRBV29-1	TRBJ2-6	-	TGCAGAGTTGAATTTGGGGCCAACGTCTTGACTTTC	CRVEFGANVLTF
-	15	TRBV20-1	TRBJ2-7	-	TGCGGTGCTTACGCACCGACAGGCAGCACTTACGAGCAGTACTTC	CGAYAPTGSTYEQYF
-	14	TRBV12-3/TRBV12-4	TRBJ2-7	-	TGTGCCAGCAGTTTGGGGCTGCCACCCTACGAGCAGAAGTTC	CASSLGLPPYEQKF
-	13	TRBV5-4	TRBJ2-7	-	TGTGCCAGCAGCCCCTGGAACTCCTACGAGCAGTACTTC	CASSPWNSYEQYF
TRBD1	15	TRBV5-4	TRBJ2-1	many	TGTGCCAGCAGCTTAAGGACAGGGGAGGCCAATGAGCAGTTCTTC	CASSLRTGEANEQFF
TRBD2	16	TRBV6-5	TRBJ2-3	medium-sized	TGTGCCAGCAGTTACTCGTCCGGGAGGAGCACAGATACGCAGTATTTT	CASSYSSGRSTDTQYF
TRBD2	15	TRBV6-1	TRBJ2-7	-	TGTACCAGCAGTGAAAGACTAGCGGGGGCCTACGAGCAGTACTTC	CTSSERLAGAYEQYF
TRBD1	13	TRBV20-1	TRBJ1-5	many	TGCAGTGCTGGGGGACAGGTCTCTCAGCCCCAGCATTTT	CSAGGQVSQPQHF